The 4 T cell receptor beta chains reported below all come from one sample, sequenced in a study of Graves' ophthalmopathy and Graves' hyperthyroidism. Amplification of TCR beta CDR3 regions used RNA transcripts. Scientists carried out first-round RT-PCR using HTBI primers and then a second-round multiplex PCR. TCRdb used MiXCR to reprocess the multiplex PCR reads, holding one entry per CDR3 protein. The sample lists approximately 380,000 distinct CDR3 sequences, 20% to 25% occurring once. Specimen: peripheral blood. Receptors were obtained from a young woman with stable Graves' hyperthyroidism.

CDR3 bases: TGTGCCAGCAGCCACCTAGCGGGGGGGAGTGAGACCCAGTACTTC. Amino acid sequence: CASSHLAGGSETQYF. The chain is built from TRBV7-9 and TRBJ2-5, with 12 positions matching TRBD2. CDR1 SEHNR and CDR2 FQNEAQ come from the germline V gene (reference sequence). The CDR3 consists of 15 residues. J was trimmed by 5 bases and V by 5 bases; bases with no gene match: 6.

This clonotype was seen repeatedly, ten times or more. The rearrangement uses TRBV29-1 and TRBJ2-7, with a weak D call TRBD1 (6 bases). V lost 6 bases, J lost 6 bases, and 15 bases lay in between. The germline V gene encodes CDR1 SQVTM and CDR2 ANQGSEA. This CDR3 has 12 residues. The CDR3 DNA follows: TGCAGCGTCGTGAGGACAGTCGGCGAGCAGTACTTC. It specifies CSVVRTVGEQYF.

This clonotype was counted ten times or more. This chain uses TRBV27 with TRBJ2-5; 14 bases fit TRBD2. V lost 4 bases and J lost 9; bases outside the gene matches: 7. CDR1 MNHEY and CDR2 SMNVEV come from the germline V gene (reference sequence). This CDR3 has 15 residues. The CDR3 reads CASSSGTSGRGAQYF. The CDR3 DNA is TGTGCCAGCAGTTCGGGGACTAGCGGGAGAGGGGCCCAGTACTTC.

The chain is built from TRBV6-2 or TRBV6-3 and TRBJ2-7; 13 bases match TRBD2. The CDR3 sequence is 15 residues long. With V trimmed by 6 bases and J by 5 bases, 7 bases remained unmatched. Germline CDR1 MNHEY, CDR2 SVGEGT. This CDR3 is CASSRTSGSVDEQYF. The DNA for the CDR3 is TGTGCCAGCAGCCGGACTAGCGGGAGTGTCGACGAGCAGTACTTC.